These 13 T cell receptor beta chains were sequenced from one sample in a study of radiotherapy plus CTLA-4 blockade in lung cancer. The repertoire was sequenced with immunoSEQ multiplex PCR; TCRdb's copy has only in-frame clones and lacks some. This table has around 44,000 clones, about 86% appearing once. The sequenced sample was peripheral blood, obtained from a patient treated with radiotherapy plus ipilimumab. Source of these receptors: a human donor with non-small cell lung cancer that progressed on radiotherapy plus ipilimumab. Some clones in this sample may be carry-over from other donors' samples.

This clone was observed once. The chain joins TRBV4-1 to TRBJ2-3; 7 bases map to TRBD2. Per germline, CDR1 MGHRA and CDR2 YSYEKL. The length of the CDR3 is 16 residues. V shed 6 bases, J shed 2 bases, and the junction held 11 bases outside the gene matches. CDR3: CASRRLAGVNTDTQYF. CDR3 DNA sequence: TGCGCCAGCAGACGTTTGGCGGGAGTAAACACAGATACGCAGTATTTT.

The chain couples TRBV2 to TRBJ1-2, with D possibly matching TRBD1 (5 bases). The CDR3 has 14 amino acids. Germline-derived CDR1 and CDR2 are SNHLY and FYNNEI. V gave up 8 bases and J gave up 3 bases, with 16 bases separating them. CDR3: CASARQGPYYGYTF. DNA of the CDR3: TGTGCCAGCGCGAGGCAGGGCCCCTACTATGGCTACACCTTC.

This chain links TRBV6-1 with TRBJ1-5; 7 nucleotides align to TRBD1. Germline V lookup: CDR1 MNHNS, CDR2 SASEGT. The CDR3 is 16 residues long. V gave up 2 bases and J gave up 2 bases; unmatched junction bases: 6. The CDR3: CASSEIYDRGNQPQHF. CDR3 nucleotides: TGTGCCAGCAGTGAAATATATGACAGGGGCAATCAGCCCCAGCATTTT.

The chain links TRBV30 to TRBJ1-5, with a possible D match to TRBD1 (5 bases). The CDR3 is made up of 16 amino acids. The germline V gene encodes CDR1 GTSNPN and CDR2 SVGIG (reference sequence). Trimming took off 7 bases at V and 3 bases at J, with 22 bases between the two ends. The CDR3: CASSGTSGGINQPQHF. CDR3 DNA: TGTGCCTCCTCCGGGACCTCCGGGGGAATCAATCAGCCCCAGCATTTT.

This clone was detected once. The chain is built from TRBV21-1 and TRBJ2-5; the listed D gene, TRBD2, was not tested against the DNA. TRBV21-1 is a pseudogene locus. The CDR3 covers 18 residues. The CDR3 bases are TGTGCCAGCAGCAACCGGACTAGCGGGAGACCATGGCGAGAGACCCAGTACTTC. Its translation: CASSNRTSGRPWRETQYF.

The rearrangement uses TRBV19 and TRBJ1-1; tentative D call: TRBD1 (6 bases). The CDR3 consists of 15 residues. Germline CDR1 is LNHDA and CDR2 is SQIVND (reference sequence). V was pared by 7 bases and J by 4 bases, with 19 bases between. The CDR3 sequence: CASNTPPDRSTEAFF. The CDR3 DNA is TGTGCCAGTAACACCCCACCGGACAGATCCACTGAAGCTTTCTTT.

CDR3 loop: CASKRDLADTGELFF. CDR3 bases: TGTGCCAGCAAAAGGGACTTAGCGGACACCGGGGAGCTGTTTTTT. This rearrangement joins TRBV6-1 to TRBJ2-2, with D possibly being TRBD2 (6 bases). With 7 bases removed from V and 3 bases from J, the gap between germline ends came to 15 bases. The CDR3 is 15 amino acids. Germline V gives CDR1 MNHNS, CDR2 SASEGT.

This chain links TRBV2 with TRBJ2-1; 10 bases agree with TRBD2. Germline V lookup: CDR1 SNHLY, CDR2 FYNNEI. This CDR3 spans 15 amino acids. V shed 5 bases and J 4 bases; nucleotides not matched to a gene: 5. The CDR3 protein is CASSSQRGGYNEQFF. In DNA form, the CDR3 reads TGTGCCAGCAGTTCCCAGCGGGGGGGATACAATGAGCAGTTCTTC.

The chain combines TRBV6-6 with TRBJ2-7; D is unresolved. The germline V gene has CDR1 MNHNY and CDR2 SVGAGI (reference sequence). Trimming pared 6 bases from V and 4 bases from J, leaving 7 bases between. CDR3 length: 11 residues. This CDR3 is CASRSVYEQYF. CDR3 nucleotides: TGTGCCAGCAGATCGGTTTACGAGCAGTACTTC.

This clone was seen only a few times. The gene calls are TRBV10-3 and TRBJ1-5, with 8 nucleotides matching TRBD1. Germline values: CDR1 ENHRY, CDR2 SYGVKD. V lost 2 bases to trimming and J lost 1 base; unmatched junction nucleotides: 7. This CDR3 comprises 17 residues. The CDR3 protein is CAISEGQGGGSNQPQHF. The CDR3 DNA sequence: TGTGCCATCAGTGAGGGACAGGGAGGTGGAAGCAATCAGCCCCAGCATTTT.

The rearrangement links TRBV30 to TRBJ1-4; D not certain. With 4 bases removed from V and 1 base from J, the gap between germline ends came to 13 bases. Germline V CDR1 and CDR2: GTSNPN, SVGIG (reference sequence). The CDR3 spans 15 residues. CDR3 residues: CAWTPWEETNEKLFF. The CDR3, as DNA: TGTGCCTGGACGCCTTGGGAGGAAACTAATGAAAAACTGTTTTTT.

This chain uses TRBV18 with TRBJ1-2, with D tentatively TRBD1 (5 bases). V lost 5 bases and J lost 8, with 12 bases in between. This CDR3 is 12 amino acids long. Germline-derived CDR1 and CDR2 are KGHSH and LQKENI. This CDR3 is CASSKDTYGYTF. CDR3 in DNA: TGTGCCAGCTCAAAGGACACGTACGGCTACACCTTC.

V is TRBV27 and J is TRBJ2-7; 9 bases map to TRBD1. The CDR3 covers 14 residues. The germline CDR1 and CDR2 sequences are MNHEY and SMNVEV (reference sequence). The trim removed 2 bases at V and 2 bases at J, leaving 1 base unmatched. DNA of the CDR3: TGTGCCAGCAGTTTACGACAGGGGGCCTACGAGCAGTACTTC. Residues: CASSLRQGAYEQYF.